These 30 T cell receptor beta chains originate from one sample sequenced in a study of identical twins. TCRdb re-called the 5' RACE reads with MiXCR, one entry per CDR3 protein. The sample consists of under 300,000 distinct CDR3 sequences, 5.5% to 7.5% of them appearing once. The sample was also reused in another study, on T cells expressing NK-cell markers.

Sequenced input: CD8+ T cells sorted from blood. The receptor source for this set is a woman aged 18-29 years in good health.

This clonotype was seen more than once but under ten times. The chain employs TRBV6-1 and TRBJ2-3; 11 bases agree with TRBD2. This CDR3 spans 15 amino acids. Germline V gives CDR1 MNHNS, CDR2 SASEGT. V was pared by 6 bases and J by 0 bases, with 2 bases of the junction left unmatched. The chain's CDR3 is CASRRLAGSTDTQYF. Written as DNA, the CDR3 is TGTGCCAGCAGGCGACTAGCGGGAAGCACAGATACGCAGTATTTT.

This clonotype occurred a few times. The V call is TRBV12-3 or TRBV12-4, the J call TRBJ1-1; D gene ambiguous. The CDR3 runs 14 residues. Trimming removed 0 bases at V and 4 bases at J, with 9 bases between. Here the CDR3 DNA reads TGTGCCAGCAGTTTAGCGTCCAGAGGCACTGAAGCTTTCTTT. This sequence encodes CASSLASRGTEAFF.

The rearrangement uses TRBV3-1 and TRBJ1-4; D is undetermined. This CDR3 comprises 16 residues. Per germline, CDR1 LGHDT and CDR2 YNNKEL (reference sequence). Trimming pared 5 bases from V and 6 bases from J, leaving 19 bases between. CDR3 nucleotide sequence: TGTGCCAGCAGCTCTGGCCTGGGCGGTCACTATGAAAAACTGTTTTTT. Encoded protein: CASSSGLGGHYEKLFF.

This clonotype was counted ten times or more. J is TRBJ2-5 and V is TRBV30; D gene unclear. Trimming shortened V by 0 bases and J by 4 bases, and 3 bases separated the two germline ends. This CDR3 contains 11 residues. Germline V gives CDR1 GTSNPN, CDR2 SVGIG (reference sequence). The CDR3 here is CAWSVRETQYF. The CDR3 DNA follows: TGTGCCTGGAGTGTACGAGAGACCCAGTACTTC.

This clonotype was observed at least ten times. The chain is built from TRBV29-1 and TRBJ1-2, with D possibly matching TRBD1 (5 bases). Trimming removed 0 bases at V and 4 bases at J, with 15 bases between. Germline assignment: CDR1 SQVTM and CDR2 ANQGSEA. The CDR3 is 15 amino acids. In nucleotides, the CDR3 is TGCAGCGTTGAAGATGGGATGACAGAGACCTATGGCTACACCTTC. This codes for CSVEDGMTETYGYTF. The full variable domain, rest sourced from reference TRBV29-1 and TRBJ1-2, is SAVISQKPSRDICQRGTSLTIQCQVDSQVTMMFWYRQQPGQSLTLIATANQGSEATYESGFVIDKFPISRPNLTFSTLTVSNMSPEDSSIYLCSVEDGMTETYGYTFGSGTRLTVV.

In its sample, this clonotype was seen a few times. CDR3 bases: TGCGCCAGCAGCCCTGAGGGAGGACTAGTGGTTGGCCTCAATGAGCAGTTCTTC. Protein: CASSPEGGLVVGLNEQFF. The chain employs TRBV4-1 and TRBJ2-1; 7 nucleotides align to TRBD2. J was trimmed by 6 bases and V by 4 bases; bases with no gene match: 18. CDR1 and CDR2 from the germline V gene are MGHRA and YSYEKL. The CDR3 has 18 amino acids.

The chain uses TRBV15 and TRBJ2-3, with 9 bases matching TRBD1. This CDR3 contains 18 residues. Unmatched junction bases numbered 13, after V lost 3 bases and J lost 3 bases. The germline V gene has CDR1 LNHNV and CDR2 YYDKDF (reference sequence). The CDR3 bases are TGTGCCACCAGCAGGTCACCGGGACAGGGACTTAGAACAGATACGCAGTATTTT. It specifies CATSRSPGQGLRTDTQYF.

This clonotype has a count of ten or more. The chain has TRBV5-6 and TRBJ2-7, with 7 bases fitting TRBD1. Germline V gene data show CDR1 as SGHDT and CDR2 as YYEEEE. The CDR3 covers 14 residues. V was pared by 0 bases and J by 5 bases, with 5 bases of the junction left unmatched. The CDR3 here is CASSLGQGADEQYF. The CDR3 region has the DNA TGTGCCAGCAGCTTGGGACAGGGAGCGGACGAGCAGTACTTC.

CDR3 bases: TGTGCCAGCAGCCGAGGGAGAGCGGGCCGGAGCTCCTACAATGAGCAGTTCTTC. Translating it yields CASSRGRAGRSSYNEQFF. The gene calls are TRBV11-1 and TRBJ2-1, with a tentative D call TRBD2 (6 bases). CDR1 is SGHAT and CDR2 is FQDESV in the germline V gene (reference sequence). Deletions cut 5 bases from V and 0 bases from J, with 20 bases between. The CDR3 contains 18 residues.

This clonotype was seen a handful of times. The chain carries TRBV20-1 and TRBJ2-6; D is unresolved. V shed 5 bases and J shed 0 bases, with 8 bases lying between them. The CDR3 totals 14 residues. Germline V gene data show CDR1 as DFQATT and CDR2 as SNEGSKA (reference sequence). The CDR3 loop reads CSARVSSGANVLTF. The CDR3 DNA reads TGCAGTGCTCGCGTAAGCTCTGGGGCCAACGTCCTGACTTTC.

In its sample, this clonotype was seen a few times. The chain couples TRBV6-2 or TRBV6-3 to TRBJ2-2; the D gene is possibly TRBD1 (5 bases). The CDR3 has 13 residues. Per germline, CDR1 MNHEY and CDR2 SVGEGT. V lost 4 bases to trimming and J lost 6 bases, with 9 bases between them. This chain's CDR3 is CASSSQGSGELFF. CDR3 bases: TGTGCCAGCAGTTCCCAGGGTTCCGGGGAGCTGTTTTTT.

There are many counts of this clonotype. One end of the junction varies from germline; a read error may be responsible. The chain combines TRBV7-9 with TRBJ1-1; unclear D gene. Looked up from germline, CDR1 is SEHNR and CDR2 is FQNEAQ (reference sequence). The CDR3 runs to 14 residues. Here the CDR3 DNA reads TGTGCCAGCAGTTTAGTTGGGCTCAACACTGAAGCTTTCTTT. Translating gives CASSLVGLNTEAFF.

This chain uses TRBV5-1 with TRBJ2-3, with TRBD2 matching over 12 bases. Germline CDR1 and CDR2: SGHRS and YFSETQ. Germline trimming cut 5 bases from V and 4 bases from J; bases unmatched to any gene: 5. The CDR3 contains 15 residues. CDR3 region: CASRPTSGGSDTQYF. The CDR3 DNA reads as TGCGCCAGCAGGCCGACTAGCGGGGGATCAGATACGCAGTATTTT.

In its sample, this clonotype was seen a few times. V and J are TRBV10-3 and TRBJ1-2; tentatively, D is TRBD1 (5 bases). V dropped 2 bases and J dropped 5 bases, with 15 bases sitting between them. The CDR3 spans 15 residues. Germline V gives CDR1 ENHRY, CDR2 SYGVKD. The CDR3 protein is CAISEVLTDIYGYTF. In DNA, the CDR3 is TGTGCCATCAGTGAGGTACTTACGGACATTTATGGCTACACCTTC.

This clonotype was observed at least ten times. V usage is TRBV12-3 or TRBV12-4 and J usage is TRBJ2-1, with D tentatively TRBD2 (5 bases). The CDR3 extends over 11 amino acids. The ends were cut back, 4 bases at V and 8 bases at J, with 6 bases in the middle. CDR3 DNA sequence: TGTGCCAGCAGTTGGGAGTATGAGCAGTTCTTC. Translated: CASSWEYEQFF.

This clonotype was recorded at least ten times. The chain carries TRBV7-8 and TRBJ2-3; D call uncertain. V lost 5 bases and J 8 bases, leaving 8 bases between the germline ends. The CDR3 covers 11 residues. Germline CDR1 is SGHVS and CDR2 is FQNEAQ. The CDR3 bases are TGTGCCAGCAGCCCCCTTGGTACGCAGTATTTT. Its protein is CASSPLGTQYF.

This clonotype was picked up many times. The chain carries TRBV30 and TRBJ2-1; 8 positions match TRBD2. Germline CDR1 reads GTSNPN; CDR2 reads SVGIG (reference sequence). The CDR3 is 15 amino acids. V shed 0 bases and J 2 bases; nucleotides not matched to a gene: 3. DNA for the CDR3: TGTGCCTGGAGTGTGGTAGCGGGAACCTACAATGAGCAGTTCTTC. Encoded protein: CAWSVVAGTYNEQFF.

This clonotype was recorded a few times. The chain carries TRBV27 and TRBJ1-1, with a tentative D call TRBD1 (6 bases). This CDR3 has 16 residues. The V end lost 5 bases, the J end lost 5 bases, and 21 bases lay between the germline ends. Germline V CDR1 and CDR2: MNHEY, SMNVEV (reference sequence). The chain's CDR3 is CASSPPPRGADTEAFF. The CDR3 coding sequence is TGTGCCAGCAGTCCTCCGCCCCGGGGGGCGGATACTGAAGCTTTCTTT.

This clonotype was seen ten or more times. The chain uses TRBV2 and TRBJ2-3; D is possibly TRBD2 (5 bases). Germline assignment: CDR1 SNHLY and CDR2 FYNNEI. Trimming took 10 bases from V and 1 from J, leaving 12 bases between them. The CDR3 covers 13 residues. The CDR3 nucleotides are TGTGCCATCCTACAGCGGCGCACAGATACGCAGTATTTT. The encoded protein is CAILQRRTDTQYF.

This clonotype appeared many times. The chain recombines TRBV5-1 with TRBJ1-1; possibly TRBD1 for D (5 bases). This CDR3 comprises 15 residues. Germline CDR1 and CDR2: SGHRS and YFSETQ. V shed 4 bases and J shed 6 bases, with 19 bases lying between them. The CDR3 is CASSGILRDSPEAFF. CDR3 nucleotides: TGCGCCAGCAGCGGTATACTGCGCGACAGTCCTGAAGCTTTCTTT.

The table lists this clonotype with a few counts. V usage is TRBV7-6 and J usage is TRBJ2-7, with TRBD2 matching 14 bases. V gave up 5 bases and J gave up 4 bases; unmatched junction bases: 7. The length of the CDR3 is 16 residues. Germline CDR1 is SGHVS and CDR2 is FNYEAQ. This CDR3 is CASSPGTSGSLYEQYF. The CDR3 DNA reads as TGTGCCAGCAGCCCCGGGACTAGCGGGAGCCTTTACGAGCAGTACTTC.

The sample holds a few counts of this clonotype. The CDR3 region has the DNA TGTGCCAGCAGCTCGCCGGACAGTTACAATGAGCAGTTCTTC. Its translation is CASSSPDSYNEQFF. The rearrangement uses TRBV7-9 and TRBJ2-1, with D perhaps matching TRBD1 (6 bases). This CDR3 comprises 14 residues. Looked up from germline, CDR1 is SEHNR and CDR2 is FQNEAQ (reference sequence). Trimming left V 4 bases short and J 4 bases short, with 11 bases between.

This clonotype showed up many times. This rearrangement joins TRBV12-3 or TRBV12-4 to TRBJ2-3, with D tentatively TRBD2 (6 bases). The CDR3 is 14 amino acids. The V gene lost 1 base and the J gene lost 4 bases, with 9 bases spanning the gap. The CDR3 nucleotides read TGTGCCAGCAGTTTAGGCGGGACGGCAGATACGCAGTATTTT. Protein product: CASSLGGTADTQYF.

The CDR3 protein is CASSISSGGRYNEQFF. CDR3 sequence (DNA): TGTGCCAGTAGTATCTCTAGCGGGGGGAGGTACAATGAGCAGTTCTTC. This chain uses TRBV19 with TRBJ2-1; 11 positions agree with TRBD2. The CDR3 contains 16 residues. Germline V lookup: CDR1 LNHDA, CDR2 SQIVND (reference sequence). Losses at the gene ends were 3 bases for V and 4 bases for J; bases not matched to a gene: 5. Full variable domain (outside the CDR3, taken from reference TRBV19 and TRBJ2-1): DGGITQSPKYLFRKEGQNVTLSCEQNLNHDAMYWYRQDPGQGLRLIYYSQIVNDFQKGDIAEGYSVSREKKESFPLTVTSAQKNPTAFYLCASSISSGGRYNEQFFGPGTRLTVL.

At least ten counts were recorded for this clonotype. V is TRBV27 and J is TRBJ1-2, with TRBD1 as a possible D gene (5 bases). V lost 4 bases and J 8 bases, leaving 8 bases between the germline ends. The CDR3 is 11 amino acids. Germline-derived CDR1 and CDR2 are MNHEY and SMNVEV (reference sequence). The CDR3 loop reads CASSSGYGYTF. CDR3 DNA sequence: TGTGCCAGCAGTTCAGGGTACGGCTACACCTTC.

At least ten counts were recorded for this clonotype. The genes are TRBV28 and TRBJ2-2; D is uncertain. CDR1 MDHEN and CDR2 SYDVKM come from the germline V gene. Trimming removed 3 bases at V and 6 bases at J, with 17 bases between. This CDR3 is 16 amino acids long. The CDR3 coding sequence is TGTGCCAGCAGTTTGGTGGCGGACCTGATATCCGGGGAGCTGTTTTTT. Its translation is CASSLVADLISGELFF. The variable domain in full, completed from reference TRBV28 and TRBJ2-2, reads DVKVTQSSRYLVKRTGEKVFLECVQDMDHENMFWYRQDPGLGLRLIYFSYDVKMKEKGDIPEGYSVSREKKERFSLILESASTNQTSMYLCASSLVADLISGELFFGEGSRLTVL.

The sample holds a few counts of this clonotype. The rearrangement links TRBV7-2 to TRBJ2-7; D unclear. The V end lost 5 bases, the J end lost 6 bases, and 11 bases lay between the germline ends. CDR1 is SGHTA, CDR2 FQGNSA, per germline. The CDR3 extends over 12 amino acids. The chain's CDR3 is CASSPFSPEQYF. CDR3 in DNA: TGTGCCAGCAGCCCCTTTTCCCCCGAGCAGTACTTC.

This chain uses TRBV3-1 with TRBJ1-4; 9 positions agree with TRBD1. The V gene end was trimmed by 2 bases and the J gene end by 8 bases; junction bases not matched to a gene: 6. The CDR3 covers 15 residues. Germline V gives CDR1 LGHDT, CDR2 YNNKEL (reference sequence). DNA for the CDR3: TGTGCCAGCAGCCAATTCGGGACAGGGTTGGAAAAACTGTTTTTT. Its protein is CASSQFGTGLEKLFF.

This clonotype was detected only a few times. The junction departs from the called germline gene at one end, perhaps through a read error. The chain employs TRBV7-2 and TRBJ2-5; D unclear. This CDR3 region has 13 residues. Germline lookup yields CDR1 SGHTA and CDR2 FQGNSA. DNA for the CDR3: TGTGCCAGCAGCTCGACTGGCCAAGAGCCCCAGTACTTC. Residues: CASSSTGQEPQYF.

This clonotype was found a few times. The gene calls are TRBV29-1 and TRBJ2-5; a possible D gene is TRBD2 (5 bases). V lost 0 bases and J lost 0, with 11 bases in between. The CDR3 covers 15 residues. Germline CDR1 is SQVTM and CDR2 is ANQGSEA. As DNA, the CDR3 is TGCAGCGTTGAAGATCGGAGGCAGAACCAAGAGACCCAGTACTTC. Its translation is CSVEDRRQNQETQYF.